Listed below are T cell receptor beta chains from one sample, sequenced in a study of blood T cells in healthy people across ages. TCRdb redid the calling of the 5' RACE reads with MiXCR, one entry per CDR3 protein. The sample consists of hundreds of thousands of distinct CDR3 sequences, less than 60% of them appearing once. The material sequenced was blood. Receptors originate from a man older than 75 in good health. CDR3s include the opening cysteine and the closing phenylalanine or tryptophan. D genes are given only for firm matches. Clone size is shown for a subset of rows, as once, few, many or a class of expanded clone.

J: TRBJ2-3
D: TRBD2
size: few
length: 17
V: TRBV7-9
CDR3: CASSLRSGGLFTDTQYF
DNA: TGTGCCAGCAGCTTAAGGAGCGGGGGGCTGTTCACAGATACGCAGTATTTT

J: TRBJ2-7
D: TRBD1
size: many
length: 14
V: TRBV6-2/TRBV6-3
CDR3: CASSLHRGPYEQYF
DNA: TGTGCCAGCAGCCTTCACAGGGGGCCCTACGAGCAGTACTTC

J: TRBJ2-7
D: -
size: -
length: 11
V: TRBV29-1
CDR3: CSALTPGEQYF
DNA: TGCAGCGCGCTCACCCCGGGCGAGCAGTACTTC

J: TRBJ1-2
D: -
size: -
length: 18
V: TRBV4-1
CDR3: CASSQDNERGGPSSGYTF
DNA: TGCGCCAGCAGCCAAGATAACGAAAGGGGGGGGCCGTCTTCGGGCTACACCTTC

J: TRBJ2-6
D: -
size: few
length: 19
V: TRBV12-3/TRBV12-4
CDR3: CASSPNSGPLASGANVLTF
DNA: TGTGCCAGCAGTCCTAACTCGGGACCACTAGCCTCTGGGGCCAACGTCCTGACTTTC

J: TRBJ2-5
D: -
size: -
length: 15
V: TRBV7-2
CDR3: CASSLVIRAQATQYF
DNA: TGTGCCAGCAGCTTAGTAATCCGGGCCCAAGCGACCCAGTACTTC

J: TRBJ1-5
D: TRBD1
size: -
length: 17
V: TRBV28
CDR3: CVSSLNTGQGLNQPQHF
DNA: TGTGTCAGCAGCCTAAATACAGGACAGGGGCTGAATCAGCCCCAGCATTTT

J: TRBJ2-2
D: -
size: once
length: 15
V: TRBV29-1
CDR3: CSVEFGPGVTGELFF
DNA: TGCAGCGTTGAGTTCGGCCCGGGAGTCACCGGGGAGCTGTTTTTT

J: TRBJ1-2
D: -
size: few
length: 14
V: TRBV10-3
CDR3: CAISRQESLWGYTF
DNA: TGTGCCATCTCCCGACAGGAGTCCCTATGGGGCTACACCTTC

J: TRBJ1-5
D: -
size: -
length: 16
V: TRBV15
CDR3: CATGKVSGVKDQPQHF
DNA: TGTGCCACGGGGAAAGTTTCGGGAGTAAAAGATCAGCCCCAGCATTTT

J: TRBJ2-7
D: -
size: -
length: 15
V: TRBV18
CDR3: CASSSSQGFPLEQYF
DNA: TGTGCCAGCTCATCCTCCCAGGGCTTCCCTCTAGAACAGTACTTC

J: TRBJ2-7
D: TRBD1
size: -
length: 13
V: TRBV25-1
CDR3: CASRETGGYEQYF
DNA: TGTGCCAGCAGGGAGACAGGGGGCTACGAGCAGTACTTC

J: TRBJ1-1
D: -
size: -
length: 16
V: TRBV7-3
CDR3: CASSKLETGFGTKAFF
DNA: TGTGCCAGCAGCAAACTCGAGACAGGTTTTGGCACTAAAGCTTTCTTT

J: TRBJ1-6
D: -
size: -
length: 16
V: TRBV29-1
CDR3: CSVEPPGRLLNSPLHF
DNA: TGCAGCGTCGAACCGCCGGGACGACTGCTTAATTCACCCCTCCACTTT

J: TRBJ2-5
D: TRBD2
size: few
length: 14
V: TRBV7-2
CDR3: CASSLQLAGNEQYF
DNA: TGTGCCAGCAGCTTACAACTAGCGGGAAATGAGCAGTACTTC

J: TRBJ2-1
D: TRBD1
size: -
length: 15
V: TRBV2
CDR3: CASRPPGQEDNEQFF
DNA: TGTGCCAGCAGACCACCGGGACAGGAAGACAATGAGCAGTTCTTC

J: TRBJ2-2
D: -
size: once
length: 18
V: TRBV9
CDR3: CASSVLGTAGPNTGELFF
DNA: TGTGCCAGCAGCGTACTTGGCACAGCGGGCCCCAACACCGGGGAGCTGTTTTTT

J: TRBJ2-7
D: -
size: few
length: 15
V: TRBV15
CDR3: CATSVAAGSYNEQYF
DNA: TGTGCCACCAGCGTCGCGGCGGGATCCTACAATGAGCAGTACTTC

J: TRBJ1-5
D: TRBD1
size: -
length: 14
V: TRBV28
CDR3: CASSHSTGVQPQHF
DNA: TGTGCCAGCAGTCACTCGACAGGGGTTCAGCCCCAGCATTTT

J: TRBJ2-7
D: TRBD2
size: few
length: 13
V: TRBV6-6
CDR3: CASRGGSVNEQYF
DNA: TGTGCCAGCAGGGGCGGGAGCGTTAACGAGCAGTACTTC

J: TRBJ2-7
D: -
size: few
length: 13
V: TRBV29-1
CDR3: CSVLTGRSYEQYF
DNA: TGCAGCGTTCTAACGGGACGCAGCTACGAGCAGTACTTC

J: TRBJ1-2
D: TRBD1
size: -
length: 12
V: TRBV25-1
CDR3: CASRLDRADYTF
DNA: TGTGCCAGCAGGCTCGACAGGGCTGACTACACCTTC

J: TRBJ1-6
D: TRBD1
size: -
length: 15
V: TRBV5-1
CDR3: CASSLEGQGATPLHF
DNA: TGCGCCAGCAGCTTGGAGGGACAGGGGGCAACTCCCCTCCACTTT

J: TRBJ2-1
D: TRBD2
size: many
length: 17
V: TRBV7-2
CDR3: CASSLAWGLAGNNEQFF
DNA: TGTGCCAGCAGCTTAGCCTGGGGACTAGCGGGAAACAATGAGCAGTTCTTC

J: TRBJ2-1
D: -
size: many
length: 15
V: TRBV6-5
CDR3: CASRTTGSSYNEQFF
DNA: TGTGCCAGCAGAACTACTGGAAGCTCCTACAATGAGCAGTTCTTC

J: TRBJ2-7
D: -
size: few
length: 13
V: TRBV5-6
CDR3: CASSFLSSYEQYF
DNA: TGTGCCAGCAGCTTTCTTAGCTCCTACGAGCAGTACTTC

J: TRBJ2-1
D: -
size: few
length: 15
V: TRBV6-1
CDR3: CASSEKDRRYNEQFF
DNA: TGTGCCAGCAGTGAAAAAGACAGGAGATACAATGAGCAGTTCTTC

J: TRBJ2-3
D: TRBD2
size: -
length: 16
V: TRBV10-2
CDR3: CASSPQRELAADTQYF
DNA: TGCGCCAGCAGCCCGCAGCGGGAGTTGGCGGCAGATACGCAGTATTTT

J: TRBJ1-1
D: TRBD1
size: -
length: 13
V: TRBV12-3/TRBV12-4
CDR3: CASRIAGGTEAFF
DNA: TGTGCCAGCAGGATTGCAGGGGGCACTGAAGCTTTCTTT

J: TRBJ1-5
D: -
size: -
length: 14
V: TRBV15
CDR3: CATSRDGSNQPQHF
DNA: TGTGCCACCAGCAGGGACGGTAGCAATCAGCCCCAGCATTTT

J: TRBJ2-1
D: TRBD2
size: -
length: 16
V: TRBV14
CDR3: CASSPRDYTMGSEQFF
DNA: TGTGCCAGCAGCCCCCGGGACTACACTATGGGGTCGGAGCAGTTCTTC

J: TRBJ2-7
D: TRBD1
size: few
length: 14
V: TRBV6-2/TRBV6-3
CDR3: CASSYARGRDEQYF
DNA: TGTGCCAGCAGTTACGCCAGGGGGCGAGACGAGCAGTACTTC

J: TRBJ2-3
D: -
size: -
length: 13
V: TRBV5-1
CDR3: CAGSQPRPNTQYF
DNA: TGCGCCGGCAGCCAACCCCGGCCCAATACGCAGTATTTT

J: TRBJ1-2
D: TRBD1
size: few
length: 18
V: TRBV20-1
CDR3: CSARDAGGDRGRFGGYTF
DNA: TGCAGTGCTAGAGATGCAGGCGGAGACAGGGGGCGCTTTGGCGGCTACACCTTC

J: TRBJ2-7
D: -
size: -
length: 15
V: TRBV7-2
CDR3: CASSHRGGTAREQYF
DNA: TGTGCCAGCAGCCACAGGGGAGGGACAGCCCGCGAGCAGTACTTC

J: TRBJ2-3
D: TRBD1
size: -
length: 17
V: TRBV3-1
CDR3: CASSQRDRGREADTQYF
DNA: TGTGCCAGCAGCCAGCGGGACAGGGGGCGGGAAGCAGATACGCAGTATTTT

J: TRBJ2-7
D: -
size: -
length: 11
V: TRBV20-1
CDR3: CSAPTPSEQYF
DNA: TGCAGTGCTCCGACTCCGTCCGAGCAGTACTTC

J: TRBJ2-3
D: TRBD1
size: many
length: 15
V: TRBV25-1
CDR3: CASSGGQGHTDTQYF
DNA: TGTGCCAGCAGTGGAGGACAGGGTCACACAGATACGCAGTATTTT

J: TRBJ2-1
D: -
size: -
length: 12
V: TRBV5-1
CDR3: CASRLIRNEQFF
DNA: TGCGCCAGCAGGTTGATTAGAAATGAGCAGTTCTTC

J: TRBJ2-3
D: -
size: -
length: 15
V: TRBV20-1
CDR3: CSAREAVRGTDTQYF
DNA: TGCAGTGCTAGAGAGGCCGTTCGGGGCACCGATACGCAGTATTTT

J: TRBJ1-5
D: -
size: once
length: 13
V: TRBV20-1
CDR3: CSARDWQNQPQHF
DNA: TGCAGTGCTAGAGATTGGCAAAATCAGCCCCAGCATTTT

J: TRBJ1-2
D: -
size: -
length: 14
V: TRBV7-2
CDR3: CASSLAYAPGGYTF
DNA: TGTGCCAGCAGCTTAGCATACGCTCCTGGGGGCTACACCTTC

J: TRBJ1-1
D: -
size: few
length: 13
V: TRBV7-2
CDR3: CASSLQELIEAFF
DNA: TGTGCCAGCAGCTTACAGGAGTTGATTGAAGCTTTCTTT

J: TRBJ2-4
D: -
size: -
length: 14
V: TRBV11-2
CDR3: CASSIGGGLWEQYF
DNA: TGTGCCAGCAGCATCGGCGGAGGCCTGTGGGAGCAGTACTTC

J: TRBJ2-6
D: -
size: -
length: 19
V: TRBV4-3
CDR3: CASSQESGRTFSGANVLTF
DNA: TGCGCCAGCAGCCAAGAGAGCGGGCGCACCTTCTCTGGGGCCAACGTCCTGACTTTC

J: TRBJ2-7
D: -
size: -
length: 15
V: TRBV6-5
CDR3: CASSYSGAGRPEQYF
DNA: TGTGCCAGCAGCTATTCCGGGGCAGGGAGGCCCGAGCAGTACTTC

J: TRBJ1-2
D: -
size: many
length: 13
V: TRBV7-2
CDR3: CASSVVGDYGYTF
DNA: TGTGCCAGCAGCGTCGTAGGCGACTATGGCTACACCTTC

J: TRBJ2-5
D: TRBD2
size: few
length: 13
V: TRBV5-5
CDR3: CASSLDSGETQYF
DNA: TGTGCCAGCAGCTTGGATAGCGGGGAGACCCAGTACTTC

J: TRBJ1-6
D: -
size: -
length: 15
V: TRBV25-1
CDR3: CASSEVGGFYSPLHF
DNA: TGTGCCAGCAGTGAAGTCGGGGGTTTTTATTCACCCCTCCACTTT

J: TRBJ2-7
D: TRBD1
size: many
length: 14
V: TRBV27
CDR3: CASSPDRGLYEQYF
DNA: TGTGCCAGCAGTCCCGACAGGGGGCTCTACGAGCAGTACTTC

J: TRBJ2-5
D: -
size: few
length: 13
V: TRBV20-1
CDR3: CSARVAGTETQYF
DNA: TGCAGTGCTAGAGTGGCAGGGACGGAGACCCAGTACTTC

J: TRBJ2-7
D: TRBD1
size: many
length: 16
V: TRBV29-1
CDR3: CSVVGTPGQGTHEQYF
DNA: TGCAGCGTTGTTGGCACCCCGGGACAGGGAACCCACGAGCAGTACTTC

J: TRBJ2-5
D: -
size: -
length: 14
V: TRBV10-2
CDR3: CAAARTENQETQYF
DNA: TGCGCCGCGGCGAGGACGGAGAACCAAGAGACCCAGTACTTC

J: TRBJ1-2
D: -
size: -
length: 13
V: TRBV12-3/TRBV12-4
CDR3: CASSPIPPYDYTF
DNA: TGTGCCAGCAGCCCCATACCGCCGTATGACTACACCTTC

J: TRBJ2-1
D: -
size: -
length: 15
V: TRBV24-1
CDR3: CATRNSGGDLHEQFF
DNA: TGTGCCACCAGAAATAGCGGAGGAGATCTCCATGAGCAGTTCTTC

J: TRBJ2-5
D: -
size: few
length: 11
V: TRBV15
CDR3: CATSSRETQYF
DNA: TGTGCCACCAGCAGTCGCGAGACCCAGTACTTC

J: TRBJ2-5
D: -
size: -
length: 14
V: TRBV10-3
CDR3: CAISDARVQETQYF
DNA: TGTGCCATCAGCGACGCCAGGGTCCAAGAGACCCAGTACTTC

J: TRBJ2-7
D: TRBD2
size: few
length: 15
V: TRBV5-6
CDR3: CASSLDGGGPYEQYF
DNA: TGTGCCAGCAGCTTGGATGGCGGGGGGCCCTACGAGCAGTACTTC

J: TRBJ2-5
D: TRBD2
size: many
length: 14
V: TRBV7-3
CDR3: CASSRSGIGETQYF
DNA: TGTGCCAGCAGCCGTAGCGGGATCGGGGAGACCCAGTACTTC